Below, one TCR beta chain is given with its context. Antigen: not known. The data stem from a study of cytomegalovirus exposure and HLA in healthy donors. Whole-study findings and limits: Later on, analysis showed that most CMV-associated TCR beta chains appeared to be HLA-restricted. The authors judged a highly shared variant cluster likely a sequencing artifact. In a later analysis, a genetic analysis reported fewer productive-TCR N-insertions in an Asian-associated ancestry cluster than the cohort average.

PCR amplification relied on 60 Vbeta primers (plus 13 Jbeta primers). Profiling relied on immunoSEQ multiplex PCR, and the TCRdb table lists in-frame clones only, not all of them. This sample's table reports about 140,000 clones. In nominal health when sampled, donors likely had unrecorded immune exposures nonetheless. Specimen: PBMCs. The sequence was collected from a male donor in good health and CMV-seronegative.

CDR3 amino acids: CASSSTGGGGGFNEQFF. DNA for the CDR3: TGTGCCAGCAGTTCGACAGGGGGCGGGGGTGGATTCAATGAGCAGTTCTTC. The chain links TRBV28 to TRBJ2-1, with 10 bases fitting TRBD1. The J segment lost 6 bases and the V segment lost 4 bases, leaving 12 bases of the junction unmatched. The CDR3 runs 17 residues. CDR1 and CDR2 (germline): MDHEN, SYDVKM.